This T cell receptor beta chain comes out of a study of blood T cell repertoires in COVID-19. The CDR3 extends over 14 amino acids. CDR1 MGHRA and CDR2 YSYEKL come from the germline V gene. V shed 3 bases and J shed 6 bases, with 12 bases lying between them. Profiling relied on immunoSEQ multiplex PCR, and the TCRdb table lists in-frame clones only, not all of them. The data hold more than 300,000 clones, with roughly 86% observed a single time. Allocation to cohorts depended on clinical history reported by the participants. Sequencing was performed on PBMCs or T cells enriched from blood (not recorded which). The genes are TRBV4-1 and TRBJ1-5; no definite D call. The source of this sequence is a man aged 40-49 years in a cohort exposed to, infected with or recovered from COVID-19 (not recorded which). CDR3 amino acids: CASSHPGEVQPQHF. The CDR3 region has the DNA TGCGCCAGCAGCCACCCCGGCGAGGTTCAGCCCCAGCATTTT.